This TCR beta chain was identified in a study of cytomegalovirus exposure and HLA in healthy donors. The CDR3 spans 15 residues. V was pared by 0 bases and J by 0 bases, with 7 bases between. The V gene's germline CDR1 is SGHNT and CDR2 YYREEE (reference sequence). With 60 Vbeta and 13 Jbeta primers, the PCR was carried out. The table came from immunoSEQ multiplex PCR; TCRdb's copy has only in-frame clones and leaves some out. The table records approximately 190,000 clones, roughly 80% of them present only once. Study-wide points: Trimming of TCR beta V- and J-genes showed a link, identified in a later analysis, to a missense DCLRE1C variant. Generally TCR sequences proved uncommon, though certain public TCRs appeared in numerous donors. Later analysis revealed greater clonal expansion in HLA-associated TCR beta chains than in equally common others.

Details on this clone: Its antigen remains unknown.

J is TRBJ2-1 and V is TRBV5-4; D call uncertain. What was sequenced was PBMCs. The clonotype originates from a man aged 50-60 years in good health and CMV-seronegative. The CDR3 is CASSLAAGSYNEQFF. The CDR3 DNA reads TGTGCCAGCAGCTTGGCAGCAGGCTCCTACAATGAGCAGTTCTTC.